These T cell receptor beta chains were read from a single sample in a study of T-cell memory formation after mild COVID-19. TCRdb passed the 5' RACE reads through MiXCR, listing each CDR3 protein once. The sample lists 85,000 to 120,000 distinct CDR3 sequences; about 18% were seen once. Sequenced: PBMCs or a T cell subset sorted from them (not recorded which). The receptor set was obtained from an adult woman who had mild COVID-19 (a few samples of this study predate the infection). Cell type and time point are not known. The CDR3 runs from the conserved cysteine through the conserved F or W. D genes are given only for firm matches. Clone size is given for some rows only: seen once, a few or many times, or a class if the clone is expanded.

v_gene	d_gene	abundance	j_gene	CDR3nt	CDR3aa
TRBV29-1	TRBD2	once	TRBJ2-2	TGCGGACTAGGGGTCCAGAACACCGGGGAGCTGTTTTTT	CGLGVQNTGELFF
TRBV5-4	NA	NA	TRBJ2-7	TGTGCCAGCAGCTTGACACCCGCCTACGAGCAGTACTTC	CASSLTPAYEQYF
TRBV3-1	NA	NA	TRBJ2-7	TGTGCCAGCAGCCTACGAAATCGACCCCTTTACGAGCAGTACTTC	CASSLRNRPLYEQYF
TRBV12-3/TRBV12-4	NA	NA	TRBJ2-7	TGTGCCAGCAGCCGGACGGCTAATGAGCAGTACTTC	CASSRTANEQYF
TRBV4-1	NA	few	TRBJ2-1	TGCGCCAGCAGCCACGGGCAGGGCCGTTTCGATGAGCAGTTCTTC	CASSHGQGRFDEQFF
TRBV9	TRBD1	NA	TRBJ1-2	TGTGCCAGCAGCGCGGAACTCGACAGGGGGCTCATCTATGGCTACACCTTC	CASSAELDRGLIYGYTF
TRBV11-1	NA	NA	TRBJ2-2	TGTGCCAGCGGGCCCAGAAAGAACACCGGGGAGCTGTTTTTT	CASGPRKNTGELFF
TRBV7-2	TRBD2	few	TRBJ2-1	TGTGCCAGCAGCTCCCTTGGACTAGTCAGCGGTGAGCAGTTCTTC	CASSSLGLVSGEQFF
TRBV5-1	NA	few	TRBJ2-3	TGCGCCAGCAGCTTGGCAGCGGTCGGCACAGATACGCAGTATTTT	CASSLAAVGTDTQYF
TRBV19	NA	few	TRBJ2-1	TGTGCCAGTAGTATAGATGCCGTTGTGCCAAGTTACAATGAGCAGTTCTTC	CASSIDAVVPSYNEQFF
TRBV13	TRBD2	NA	TRBJ2-1	TGTGCCAGCAGCTCACAGGGCGCGTTAGCTAGCGGGGGGGCCAACAATGAGCAGTTCTTC	CASSSQGALASGGANNEQFF
TRBV9	TRBD2	NA	TRBJ2-3	TGTGCCAGCAGCGTAGGGGGCGGGGGGGCCGATACGCAGTATTTT	CASSVGGGGADTQYF
TRBV20-1	TRBD2	NA	TRBJ2-7	TGCAGTGCTAGCGGACTAGCGGGGGGGCGAGGGTCCTACGAGCAGTACTTC	CSASGLAGGRGSYEQYF
TRBV27	TRBD1	NA	TRBJ2-2	TGTGCCAGCAGTGTCGACAGGGCTGTCGACGGGGAGCTGTTTTTT	CASSVDRAVDGELFF
TRBV30	TRBD2	few	TRBJ2-7	TGTGCCTGGAGTATAACCGGGAGGAGTGCTTCCTACGAGCAGTACTTC	CAWSITGRSASYEQYF
TRBV5-6	TRBD1	few	TRBJ2-7	TGTGCCAGCAGCTTTCCGGGCGGGACAGGGACCTACGAGCAGTACTTC	CASSFPGGTGTYEQYF
TRBV2	TRBD1	few	TRBJ1-5	TGTGCCAGCAGGACAGGGTACATGAGCAATCAGCCCCAGCATTTT	CASRTGYMSNQPQHF
TRBV6-2/TRBV6-3	TRBD1	NA	TRBJ2-7	TGTGCCAGCAGTTACGAGGGACAGGGGGCCTACGAGCAGTACTTC	CASSYEGQGAYEQYF